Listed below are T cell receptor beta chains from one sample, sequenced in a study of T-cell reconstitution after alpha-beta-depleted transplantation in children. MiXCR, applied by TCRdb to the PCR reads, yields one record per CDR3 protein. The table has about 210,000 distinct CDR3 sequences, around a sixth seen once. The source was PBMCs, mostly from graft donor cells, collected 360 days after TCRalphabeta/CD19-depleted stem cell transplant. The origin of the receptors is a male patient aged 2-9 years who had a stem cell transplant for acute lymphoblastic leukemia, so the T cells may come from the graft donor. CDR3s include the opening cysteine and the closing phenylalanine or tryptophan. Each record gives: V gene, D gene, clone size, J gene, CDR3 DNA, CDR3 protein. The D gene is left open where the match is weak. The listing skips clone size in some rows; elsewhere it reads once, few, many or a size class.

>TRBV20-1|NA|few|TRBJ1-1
TGCAGTGCTAGACCAGGACGGAGCGAAGCTTTCTTT
CSARPGRSEAFF
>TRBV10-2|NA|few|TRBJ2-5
TGCGCCAGCAGTGACAGGGGGGGGGAGACCCAGTACTTC
CASSDRGGETQYF
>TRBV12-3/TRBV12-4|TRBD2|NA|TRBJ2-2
TGTGCCAGCAGGAGGCGGGAGGTCACCGGGGAGCTGTTTTTT
CASRRREVTGELFF
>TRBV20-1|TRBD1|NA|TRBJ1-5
TGCAGTGCTATCCGACCCGGGACAGGGGTTCGTCAGCCCCAGCATTTT
CSAIRPGTGVRQPQHF
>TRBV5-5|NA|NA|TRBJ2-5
TGTGCCAGCAGCTTGCGCCCCCTGGGCCAAGAGACCCAGTACTTC
CASSLRPLGQETQYF
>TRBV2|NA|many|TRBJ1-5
TGTGCCAGCAGTGTTTGGGGGGTCAATCAGCCCCAGCATTTT
CASSVWGVNQPQHF
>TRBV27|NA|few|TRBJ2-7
TGTGCCAGCAGTAACAGCTACTACGAGCAGTACTTC
CASSNSYYEQYF
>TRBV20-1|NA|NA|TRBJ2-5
TGCAGTGCTAAGACCCTTATGGGCCCGCGAGAGACCCAGTACTTC
CSAKTLMGPRETQYF
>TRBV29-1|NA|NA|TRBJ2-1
TGCAGCGTCGTACAGGGCCTCTCCTACAATGAGCAGTTCTTC
CSVVQGLSYNEQFF
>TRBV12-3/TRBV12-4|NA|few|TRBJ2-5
TGTGCCAGCAGCAACCGGGGACACCCACGGAGAGAGACCCAGTACTTC
CASSNRGHPRRETQYF
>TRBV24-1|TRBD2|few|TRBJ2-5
TGTGCCACCAGTGATCCACTAGCGGGGGGGCCGGAGACCCAGTACTTC
CATSDPLAGGPETQYF
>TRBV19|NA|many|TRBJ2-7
TGTGCCAGTAGTGGGATTCGGGACGAGCAGTACTTC
CASSGIRDEQYF
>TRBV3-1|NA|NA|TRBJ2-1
TGTGCCAGCAGCCAAGAAAGAGTCGGCGGGCTAGGTAATGAGCAGTTCTTC
CASSQERVGGLGNEQFF
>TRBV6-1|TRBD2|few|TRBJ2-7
TGTGCCAGCAGTCCGGGACTAGTTCTGTACGAGCAGTACTTC
CASSPGLVLYEQYF
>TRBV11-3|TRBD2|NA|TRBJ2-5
TGTGCCAGCAGCTCCAGGGGACTAGCGGGCCAAGAGACCCAGTACTTC
CASSSRGLAGQETQYF
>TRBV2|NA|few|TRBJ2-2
TGTGCCAGCAGTCTGGGACTCTCAAACACCGGGGAGCTGTTTTTT
CASSLGLSNTGELFF
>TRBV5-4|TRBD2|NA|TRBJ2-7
TGTGCCAGCAGTCTAAGCGCGGGAGGAGGCCACGAGCAGTACTTC
CASSLSAGGGHEQYF
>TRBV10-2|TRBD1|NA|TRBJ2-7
TGCGCCAGCAGGCTCGACAGGGGGCCTTACGAGCAGTACTTC
CASRLDRGPYEQYF
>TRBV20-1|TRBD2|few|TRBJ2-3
TGCAGTGCCCCCCTAGCGGGGGTCCCGGGTACGCAGTATTTT
CSAPLAGVPGTQYF
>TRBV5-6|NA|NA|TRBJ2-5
TGTGCCAGCAGTCCGCGGTACAGGGAGGCCCCAGAGACCCAGTACTTC
CASSPRYREAPETQYF
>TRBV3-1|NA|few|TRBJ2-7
TGTGCCAGCAGCCAAGCACAGGCCTACGAGCAGTACTTC
CASSQAQAYEQYF
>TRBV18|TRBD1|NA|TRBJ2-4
TGTGCCAGCTCACAGGGACAGACTCCCTTAAGCATTCAGTACTTC
CASSQGQTPLSIQYF
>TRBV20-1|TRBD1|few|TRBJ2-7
TGCAGTGCTAGAATTTTCCGGGACAGGGACTACGAGCAGTACTTC
CSARIFRDRDYEQYF
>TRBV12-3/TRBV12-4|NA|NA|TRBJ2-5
TGTGCCAGCAGTTTAATGACGCGTTCACAAGAGACCCAGTACTTC
CASSLMTRSQETQYF
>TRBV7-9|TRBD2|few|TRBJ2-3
TGTGCCAGCAGCAAAGCCGGGACTAGCGGGGGGGCAGAAACGCAGTATTTT
CASSKAGTSGGAETQYF
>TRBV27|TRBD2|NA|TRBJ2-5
TGTGCCAGCAGCCGAGGCGGGGGGTACCAAGAGACCCAGTACTTC
CASSRGGGYQETQYF
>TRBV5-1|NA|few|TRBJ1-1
TGCGCCAGCAGCAAGCAGGGGCGAACTGAAGCTTTCTTT
CASSKQGRTEAFF
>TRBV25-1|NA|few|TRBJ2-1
TGTGCCAGCAGAGGGGACGGCATCTACAATGAGCAGTTCTTC
CASRGDGIYNEQFF
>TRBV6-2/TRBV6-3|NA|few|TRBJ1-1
TGTGCCAGCAGTTACTCGATGGTATCTACTGAAGCTTTCTTT
CASSYSMVSTEAFF
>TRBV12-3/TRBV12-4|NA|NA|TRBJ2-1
TGTGCCAGCAGACCCGGGACGGGAAGACCTTTCAATGAGCAGTTCTTC
CASRPGTGRPFNEQFF
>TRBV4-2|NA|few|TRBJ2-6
TGTGCCAGCAGCCAAGTTCGGATCTCTGGGGCCAACGTCCTGACTTTC
CASSQVRISGANVLTF
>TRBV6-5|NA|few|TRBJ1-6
TGTGCCAGCAGTTACAGGGAATCACCCCTCCACTTT
CASSYRESPLHF
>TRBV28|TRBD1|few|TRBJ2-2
TGTGCCAGCAGCCCCGACAGGGGATGGGGCACCGGGGAGCTGTTTTTT
CASSPDRGWGTGELFF
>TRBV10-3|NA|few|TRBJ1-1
TGTGCCATCAGCGACAGGCACACTGAAGCTTTCTTT
CAISDRHTEAFF
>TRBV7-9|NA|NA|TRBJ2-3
TGTGCCAGCAGCTTACGTGGGCGGGATACGCAGTATTTT
CASSLRGRDTQYF
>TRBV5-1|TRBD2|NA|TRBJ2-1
TGCGCCAGCAGCCGGAGCGGGGGGCCGCACGGCTCCTACAATGAGCAGTTCTTC
CASSRSGGPHGSYNEQFF
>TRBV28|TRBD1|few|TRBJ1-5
TGTGCCAGCAGGGCCGACAGGGCTAGCAATCAGCCCCAGCATTTT
CASRADRASNQPQHF
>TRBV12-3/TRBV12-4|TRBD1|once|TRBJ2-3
TGTGCCAGCAGTCTCCGGGACAGGGTCACAACAGATACGCAGTATTTT
CASSLRDRVTTDTQYF
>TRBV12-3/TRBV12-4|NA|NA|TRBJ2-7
TGTGCCAGCAGTTCTGGGGACCGTTTCTACGAGCAGTACTTC
CASSSGDRFYEQYF
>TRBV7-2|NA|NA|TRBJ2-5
TGTGCCAGCAGCTTATACGGGCGGCCGGGCCGACAAGAGACCCAGTACTTC
CASSLYGRPGRQETQYF
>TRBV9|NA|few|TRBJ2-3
TGTGCCAGCAGCGTAACCAGCGGGTTCCCAGATACGCAGTATTTT
CASSVTSGFPDTQYF
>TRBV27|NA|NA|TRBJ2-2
TGTGCCAGCAGCAGGGAGGCAGGGGCAAACACCGGGGAGCTGTTTTTT
CASSREAGANTGELFF
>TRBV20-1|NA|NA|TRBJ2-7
TGCAGTGCTACGCGACGGTTAAGCTCCTACGAGCAGTACTTC
CSATRRLSSYEQYF
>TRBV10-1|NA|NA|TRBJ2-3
TGCGCCAGCAGTGAGTCCGGCAGCCCAGATACGCAGTATTTT
CASSESGSPDTQYF
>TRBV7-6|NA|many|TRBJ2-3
TGTGCCAGCAGCTTAGTTCCTCTTGAGAATACGCAGTATTTT
CASSLVPLENTQYF
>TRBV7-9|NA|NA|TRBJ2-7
TGTGCCAGCAGCTTAGGATTCTACCGGGACCATACCTACGAGCAGTACTTC
CASSLGFYRDHTYEQYF
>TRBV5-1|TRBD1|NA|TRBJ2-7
TGCGCCAGCAGCATTTCGGGACAGGAAGCCTACGAGCAGTACTTC
CASSISGQEAYEQYF
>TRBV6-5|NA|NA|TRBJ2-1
TGTGCCAGCAGTTCCAACCCAGCCTACAATGAGCAGTTCTTC
CASSSNPAYNEQFF